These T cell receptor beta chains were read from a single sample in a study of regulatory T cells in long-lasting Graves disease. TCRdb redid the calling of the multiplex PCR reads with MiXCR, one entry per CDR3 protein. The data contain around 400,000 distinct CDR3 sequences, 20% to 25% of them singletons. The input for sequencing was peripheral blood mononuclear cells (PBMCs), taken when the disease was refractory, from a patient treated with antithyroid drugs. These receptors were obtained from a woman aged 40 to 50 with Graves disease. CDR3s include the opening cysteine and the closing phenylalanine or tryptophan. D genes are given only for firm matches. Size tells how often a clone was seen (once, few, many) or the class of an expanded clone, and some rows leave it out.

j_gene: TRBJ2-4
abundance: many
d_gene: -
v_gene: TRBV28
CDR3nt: TGTGCCAGCAGTGCCCCCGGGGGCCTCCCTCGAAACATTCAGTACTTC
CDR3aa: CASSAPGGLPRNIQYF

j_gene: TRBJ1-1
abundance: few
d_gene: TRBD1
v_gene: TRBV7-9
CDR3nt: TGTGCCAGCAGCTTCCAGGGGGCTTCTGAAGCTTTCTTT
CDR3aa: CASSFQGASEAFF

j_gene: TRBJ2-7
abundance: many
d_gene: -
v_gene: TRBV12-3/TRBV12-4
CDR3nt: TGTGCCAGCAGTTTCGACAGTACCTACGAGCAGTACTTC
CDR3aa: CASSFDSTYEQYF

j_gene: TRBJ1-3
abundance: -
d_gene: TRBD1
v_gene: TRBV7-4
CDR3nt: TGTGCCAGCAGCTTGGACAGGGACGCTGGAAACACCATATATTTT
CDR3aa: CASSLDRDAGNTIYF

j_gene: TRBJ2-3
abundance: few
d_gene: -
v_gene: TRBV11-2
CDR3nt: TGTGCCAGCAGCCAAGAGGGCGGGATCAGACATACGCAGTATTTT
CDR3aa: CASSQEGGIRHTQYF

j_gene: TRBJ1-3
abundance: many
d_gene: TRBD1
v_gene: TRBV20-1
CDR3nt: TGCAGTGCTATATGGACAGGTGGAGGAAACACCATATATTTT
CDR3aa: CSAIWTGGGNTIYF

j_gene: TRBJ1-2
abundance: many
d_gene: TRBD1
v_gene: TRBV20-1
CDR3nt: TGCAGTGCTAGCCAATGGACAGGAACTAACTATGGCTACACCTTC
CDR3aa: CSASQWTGTNYGYTF

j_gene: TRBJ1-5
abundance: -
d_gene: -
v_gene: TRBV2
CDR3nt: TGTGCCAGCAAGGCGGGACACGGCGGGGGCAATCAGCCCCAGCATTTT
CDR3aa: CASKAGHGGGNQPQHF

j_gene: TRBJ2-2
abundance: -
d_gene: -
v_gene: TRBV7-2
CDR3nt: TGTGCCAGCAGCTACGCCTCCGTAGGGGGGGAGCTGTTTTTT
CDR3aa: CASSYASVGGELFF

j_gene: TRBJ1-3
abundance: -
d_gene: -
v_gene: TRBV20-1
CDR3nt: TGCAGTGCTAGAACTGGAAACACCACATATTTT
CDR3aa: CSARTGNTTYF

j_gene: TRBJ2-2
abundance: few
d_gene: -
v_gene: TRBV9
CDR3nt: TGTGCCAGCAGCGTAGACGGCACCGGGGAGCTGTTTTTT
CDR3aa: CASSVDGTGELFF

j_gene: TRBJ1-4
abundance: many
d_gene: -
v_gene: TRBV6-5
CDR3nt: TGTGCCAGCAGTTACGGACGGCTTAAGGGTAATGAAAAACTGTTTTTT
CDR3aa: CASSYGRLKGNEKLFF

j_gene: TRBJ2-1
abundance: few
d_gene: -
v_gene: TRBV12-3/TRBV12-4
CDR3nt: TGTGCCAGCAGCAGGACAGAGGGAAGCGATGAGCAGTTCTTC
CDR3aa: CASSRTEGSDEQFF

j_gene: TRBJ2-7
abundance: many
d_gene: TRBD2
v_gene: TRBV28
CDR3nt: TGTGCCAGCAGTCCCGGACTAGCGGTAACCTACGAGCAGTACTTC
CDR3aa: CASSPGLAVTYEQYF

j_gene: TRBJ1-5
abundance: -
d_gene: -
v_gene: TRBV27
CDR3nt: TGTGCCAGCAGTTTGGGTATGGGGGGGGACCAGCCCCAGCATTTT
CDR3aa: CASSLGMGGDQPQHF

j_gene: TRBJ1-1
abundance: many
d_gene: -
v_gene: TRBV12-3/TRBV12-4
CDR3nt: TGTGCCAGCTCTCCCAGGCCCAACACTGAAGCTTTCTTT
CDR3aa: CASSPRPNTEAFF

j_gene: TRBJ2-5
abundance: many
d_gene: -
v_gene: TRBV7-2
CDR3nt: TGTGCCAGCAGCTTAGAGACGGGAGTCGTAGGGACCCAGTACTTC
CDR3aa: CASSLETGVVGTQYF

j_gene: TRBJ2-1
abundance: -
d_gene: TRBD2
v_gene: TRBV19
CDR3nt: TGTGCCAGTAGTATCGGGACTAGCGGGGTTAATGAGCAGTTCTTC
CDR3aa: CASSIGTSGVNEQFF

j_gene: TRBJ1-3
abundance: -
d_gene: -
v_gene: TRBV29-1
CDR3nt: TGCAGCGTTGAAGGAGTACTTCCCGGTGGAAACACCATATATTTT
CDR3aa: CSVEGVLPGGNTIYF

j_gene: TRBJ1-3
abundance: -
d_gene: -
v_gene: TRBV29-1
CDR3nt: TGCAGCGCTTCGACAGAACACTCTGGAAACACCATATATTTT
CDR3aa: CSASTEHSGNTIYF

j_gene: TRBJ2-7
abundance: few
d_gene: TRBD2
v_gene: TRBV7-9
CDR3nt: TGTGCCAGCAGAGATTCGAGAGGCGGGAGAAAGGTGTACGAGCAGTACTTC
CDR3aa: CASRDSRGGRKVYEQYF

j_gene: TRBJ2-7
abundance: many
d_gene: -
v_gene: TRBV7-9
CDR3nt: TGTGCCAGCAGTCAAACCCTTGTAGCGGACCTCTACAACGAGCAGTACTTC
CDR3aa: CASSQTLVADLYNEQYF

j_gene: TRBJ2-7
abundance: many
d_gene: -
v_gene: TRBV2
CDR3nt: TGTGCCAGCAGTTTACTAGCAGGCGAGCAGTACTTC
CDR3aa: CASSLLAGEQYF

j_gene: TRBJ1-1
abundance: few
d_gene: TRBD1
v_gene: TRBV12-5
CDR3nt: TGTGCTAGTGCCACGCAGCTAACAGGGGCCCGGTATGGAACTGAAGCTTTCTTT
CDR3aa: CASATQLTGARYGTEAFF

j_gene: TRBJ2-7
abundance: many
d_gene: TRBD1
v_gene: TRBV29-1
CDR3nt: TGCAGCGTGGGGGACAGAATACACGAGCAGTACTTC
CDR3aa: CSVGDRIHEQYF

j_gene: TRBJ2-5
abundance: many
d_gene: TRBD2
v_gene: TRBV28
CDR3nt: TGTGCCAGCATGCCGGGACTAGCAGCAGAGACCCAGTACTTC
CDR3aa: CASMPGLAAETQYF

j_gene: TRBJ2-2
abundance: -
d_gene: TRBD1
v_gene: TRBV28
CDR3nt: TGTGCCAGCAGTTCCTCCGTCGGGACAGGGGACGGGAGGGTCACCGGGGAGCTGTTTTTT
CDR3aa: CASSSSVGTGDGRVTGELFF

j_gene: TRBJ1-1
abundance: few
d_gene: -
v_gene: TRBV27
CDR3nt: TGTGCCAGCAGCCTACAGTCGAACACTGAAGCTTTCTTT
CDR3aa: CASSLQSNTEAFF

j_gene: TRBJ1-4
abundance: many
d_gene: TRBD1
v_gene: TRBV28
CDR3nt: TGTGCCAGCAGATTCCCCGGGACAGGGGATGAAAAACTGTTTTTT
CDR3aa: CASRFPGTGDEKLFF

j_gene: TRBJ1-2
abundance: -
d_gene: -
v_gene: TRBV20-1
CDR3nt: TGCAGTGCTAGAGTGGGCAGGGACTCCTCTAACTATGGCTACACCTTC
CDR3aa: CSARVGRDSSNYGYTF

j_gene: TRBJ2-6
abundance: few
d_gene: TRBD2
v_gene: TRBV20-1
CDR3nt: TGCAGTGCTAGTTCCCTAGCGGGTAGCTCTGGGGCCAACGTCCTGACTTTC
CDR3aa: CSASSLAGSSGANVLTF

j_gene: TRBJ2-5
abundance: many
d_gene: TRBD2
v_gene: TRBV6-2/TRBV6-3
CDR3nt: TGTGCCAGCAGTTCCCCCCGCCGCGGGAGAGAGACCCAGTACTTC
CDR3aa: CASSSPRRGRETQYF

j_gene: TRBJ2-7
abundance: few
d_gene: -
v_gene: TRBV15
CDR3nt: TGTGCCACCAGCAGAGGTAGCGGCCCCTCCTACGAGCAGTACTTC
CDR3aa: CATSRGSGPSYEQYF

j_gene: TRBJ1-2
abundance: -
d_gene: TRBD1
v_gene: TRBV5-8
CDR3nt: TGTGCCAGCAGCTCCGGTGCAGGGGGCGACTATGGCTACACCTTC
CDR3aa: CASSSGAGGDYGYTF

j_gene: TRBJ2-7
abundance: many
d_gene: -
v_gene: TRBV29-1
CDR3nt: TGCAGCGTTGAATACAGCTACGAGCAGTACTTC
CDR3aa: CSVEYSYEQYF

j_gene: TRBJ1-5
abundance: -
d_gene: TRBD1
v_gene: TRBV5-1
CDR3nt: TGCGCCAGCAGCCCAGGGGACAGCTATAGCAATCAGCCCCAGCATTTT
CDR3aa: CASSPGDSYSNQPQHF

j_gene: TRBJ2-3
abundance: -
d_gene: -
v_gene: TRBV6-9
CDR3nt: TGTGCCAGCAGTTACATTCCGGGAGCAGGAGATACGCAGTATTTT
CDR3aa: CASSYIPGAGDTQYF

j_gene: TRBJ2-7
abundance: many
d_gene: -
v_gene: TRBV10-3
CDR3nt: TGTGCCACCCTTGGAGTAAAAGGGTTGCCAAACGAGCAGTACTTC
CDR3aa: CATLGVKGLPNEQYF

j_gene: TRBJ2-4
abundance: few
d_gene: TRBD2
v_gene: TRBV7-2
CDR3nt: TGTGCCAGCAGCTTGCGGACTAGCGGGAGCGGGTACATTCAGTACTTC
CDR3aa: CASSLRTSGSGYIQYF

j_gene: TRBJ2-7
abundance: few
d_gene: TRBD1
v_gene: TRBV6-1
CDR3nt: TGTGCCAGCAGCATCCATCGGGACAGACCCTACGAGCAGTACTTC
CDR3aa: CASSIHRDRPYEQYF

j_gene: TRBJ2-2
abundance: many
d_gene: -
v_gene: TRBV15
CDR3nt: TGTGCCACCAGCACCGGGGGGAACACCGGGGAGCTGTTTTTT
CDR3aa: CATSTGGNTGELFF

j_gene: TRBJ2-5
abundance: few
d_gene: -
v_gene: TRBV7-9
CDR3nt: TGTGCCAGCAGCTGGTTAGGGCCGGGTCAAGAGACCCAGTACTTC
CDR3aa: CASSWLGPGQETQYF

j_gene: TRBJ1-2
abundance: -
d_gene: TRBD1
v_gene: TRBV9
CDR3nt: TGTGCCAGCGGAACACAGGGGGCCCTCTATGGCTACACCTTC
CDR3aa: CASGTQGALYGYTF

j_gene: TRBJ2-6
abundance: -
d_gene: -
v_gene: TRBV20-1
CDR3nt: TGCAGTGCTAGAGGACATCCGGGCTCTGGGGCCAACGTCCTGACTTTC
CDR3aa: CSARGHPGSGANVLTF

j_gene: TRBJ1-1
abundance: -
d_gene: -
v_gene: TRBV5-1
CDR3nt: TGCGCCAGCCGAACCGGACTGGGGGACACTGAAGCTTTCTTT
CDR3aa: CASRTGLGDTEAFF